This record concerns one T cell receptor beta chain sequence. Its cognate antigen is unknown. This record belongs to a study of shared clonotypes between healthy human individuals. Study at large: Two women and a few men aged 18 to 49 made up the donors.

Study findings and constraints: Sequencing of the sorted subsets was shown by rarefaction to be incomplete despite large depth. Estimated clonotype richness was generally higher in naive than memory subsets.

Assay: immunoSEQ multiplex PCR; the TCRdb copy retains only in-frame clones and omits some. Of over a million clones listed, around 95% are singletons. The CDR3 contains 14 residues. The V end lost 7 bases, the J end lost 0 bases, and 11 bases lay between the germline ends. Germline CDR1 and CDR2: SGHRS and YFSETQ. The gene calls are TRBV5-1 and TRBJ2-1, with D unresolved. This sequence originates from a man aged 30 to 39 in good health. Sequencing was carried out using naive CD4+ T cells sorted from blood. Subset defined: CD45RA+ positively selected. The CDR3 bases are TGCGCCAGCGGACGTCCCAGCTCCTACAATGAGCAGTTCTTC. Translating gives CASGRPSSYNEQFF.